This paragraph covers one T cell receptor (beta chain) sequence. This sample is drawn from a study of CD8 T cells in Susac syndrome. From germline, CDR1 is LNHNV and CDR2 YYDKDF (reference sequence). This CDR3 comprises 11 residues. V was shortened by 5 bases and J by 3 bases, with 4 bases between the two germline ends. An input of about 0.45 to 1 ug of RNA was subjected to reverse transcription using random hexamers. One entry per CDR3 protein, called by TCRdb with MiXCR from the immunoSEQ multiplex PCR reads. The data contain 190,000 or so distinct CDR3 sequences, 90% to 95% of them seen just once; the ten biggest clones take up about 0.087%.

The chain combines TRBV15 with TRBJ1-1; D ambiguous. The receptor comes from a human donor with multiple sclerosis. Sequenced input: CD4+ T cells from PBMCs. CDR3 in amino acids: CATSGYTEAFF. CDR3 DNA: TGTGCCACCAGCGGGTACACTGAAGCTTTCTTT.